The 13 T cell receptor beta chains below come from one sample, sequenced in a study of radiation and T cells in renal cell carcinoma. The assay was immunoSEQ multiplex PCR, and TCRdb's table has in-frame clones only and misses some. This table holds tens of thousands of clones, about half found once. The treatment denotes: 15 Gy SBRT to primary tumor, nephrectomy 4 weeks later. Material: tumor tissue, obtained from a patient whose treatment included radiotherapy and nephrectomy. These receptors originate from a woman between 50 and 59 years old with renal cell carcinoma.

The chain has TRBV25-1 and TRBJ1-4; possible D gene TRBD1, 5 bases. This CDR3 has 13 residues. V lost 4 bases and J 6 bases, leaving 9 bases between the germline ends. Germline V gives CDR1 MGHDK, CDR2 SYGVNS. For the CDR3, the DNA is TGTGCCAGCAGTGGGTCAGGGTATGAAAAACTGTTTTTT. Translation: CASSGSGYEKLFF. Looking up the rest from reference TRBV25-1 and TRBJ1-4 gives the full variable domain: EADIYQTPRYLVIGTGKKITLECSQTMGHDKMYWYQQDPGMELHLIHYSYGVNSTEKGDLSSESTVSRIRTEHFPLTLESARPSHTSQYLCASSGSGYEKLFFGSGTQLSVL.

The chain joins TRBV6-1 to TRBJ1-2; possibly TRBD1 for D (5 bases). CDR1 is MNHNS and CDR2 is SASEGT in the germline V gene. The CDR3 spans 14 residues. Trimming cost V 0 bases and J 8 bases, with 13 bases left between them. CDR3 in DNA: TGTGCCAGCAGTGAAGCTAAGACAGCCGGGGGCTACACCTTC. Its translation is CASSEAKTAGGYTF.

In regard to this clone: The junction departs from the called germline gene at one end, perhaps through a read error. The chain is built from TRBV5-1 and TRBJ1-2; the D gene is possibly TRBD1 (6 bases). This CDR3 contains 13 residues. Germline CDR1 SGHRS, CDR2 YFSETQ. CDR3 loop: CASRPFTGGSPSF. The CDR3 DNA reads as TGCGCCAGCAGACCATTTACGGGGGGCTCCCCCTCATTC.

This chain connects TRBV6-1 to TRBJ2-5, with 8 bases identical to TRBD2. The V gene end was trimmed by 3 bases and the J gene end by 7 bases; junction bases not matched to a gene: 10. Germline V lookup: CDR1 MNHNS, CDR2 SASEGT. The CDR3 runs to 15 residues. CDR3 DNA sequence: TGTGCCAGCAGTGACGAGCGGGGGCTATTAGGGACCCAGTACTTC. This encodes CASSDERGLLGTQYF.

This clone was counted only a few times. This chain joins TRBV4-2 and TRBJ1-6; 8 bases agree with TRBD1. The CDR3 is made up of 20 amino acids. Germline assignment: CDR1 LGHNA and CDR2 YNFKEQ. V dropped 3 bases and J dropped 0; count of bases not matched to a gene: 13. This chain's CDR3 is CASSQAARTGKSSYNSPLHF. The DNA of the CDR3 is TGTGCCAGCAGCCAGGCAGCTCGGACAGGGAAGAGCTCCTATAATTCACCCCTCCACTTT.

V is TRBV4-3 and J is TRBJ2-7, with TRBD2 identical over 8 bases. Germline CDR1 and CDR2: LGHNA and YSLEER. The CDR3 is made up of 15 amino acids. Unmatched junction bases numbered 7, after V lost 0 bases and J lost 6 bases. This chain's CDR3 is CASSQDRIGGGEQYF. In nucleotides, the CDR3 is TGCGCCAGCAGCCAAGATCGGATCGGGGGGGGCGAGCAGTACTTC.

The genes are TRBV7-8 and TRBJ2-7; weak D call: TRBD2 (5 bases). CDR1 and CDR2 (germline): SGHVS, FQNEAQ. V gave up 5 bases and J gave up 5 bases, with 16 bases separating them. The CDR3 loop spans 14 amino acids. The DNA of the CDR3 is TGTGCCAGCAGCCCCCGGGATAAGGTCCACGAGCAGTACTTC. As protein: CASSPRDKVHEQYF.

The V gene is TRBV29-1, the J gene TRBJ2-1; tentatively, D is TRBD1 (6 bases). CDR3 length: 13 residues. The germline CDR1 and CDR2 sequences are SQVTM and ANQGSEA. Trimming stripped 2 bases from V and 8 bases from J, with 13 bases between. The CDR3, as DNA: TGCAGCGTTGAAATCCCCCCAGGGGATGAGCAGTTCTTC. Its translation: CSVEIPPGDEQFF.

With respect to this clone: Other DNA sequences from this sample encode an identical CDR3 as well. The chain is built from TRBV7-9 and TRBJ2-7, with TRBD1 matching over 8 bases. Germline CDR1 and CDR2: SEHNR and FQNEAQ (reference sequence). The length of the CDR3 is 13 residues. V lost 9 bases and J lost 2; bases outside the gene matches: 6. This CDR3 is CASSGQGPYEQYF. The CDR3 DNA reads as TGTGCCAGTTCCGGACAGGGACCCTACGAGCAGTACTTC. Full variable domain (outside the CDR3, taken from reference TRBV7-9 and TRBJ2-7): DTGVSQNPRHKITKRGQNVTFRCDPISEHNRLYWYRQTLGQGPEFLTYFQNEAQLEKSRLLSDRFSAERPKGSFSTLEIQRTEQGDSAMYLCASSGQGPYEQYFGPGTRLTVT.

V is TRBV30 and J is TRBJ1-2; a possible D gene is TRBD1 (5 bases). The CDR3 contains 13 residues. The V gene's germline CDR1 is GTSNPN and CDR2 SVGIG (reference sequence). V lost 5 bases to trimming and J lost 8 bases, with 18 bases between them. CDR3 coding DNA: TGTGCCTGGGCCCCCAAGGGACCCGGGGGCTACACCTTC. It specifies CAWAPKGPGGYTF.

This chain uses TRBV6-5 with TRBJ1-1; D remains ambiguous. V was shortened by 6 bases and J by 4 bases, with 12 bases between the two germline ends. CDR3 size: 13 residues. The germline V gene encodes CDR1 MNHEY and CDR2 SVGAGI. Written as DNA, the CDR3 is TGTGCCAGCAGGGGTGGGATGGGCACTGAAGCTTTCTTT. Amino acids: CASRGGMGTEAFF.

This clone was picked up one time. The gene calls are TRBV5-1 and TRBJ1-1, with TRBD1 as a possible D gene (5 bases). The germline gives CDR1 SGHRS, CDR2 YFSETQ. The CDR3 totals 14 residues. The V and J ends lost 1 base and 1 base respectively, with 8 bases between them. The CDR3 nucleotides are TGCGCCAGCAGCTTGACAGGAAAGAACACTGAAGCTTTCTTT. Translating it yields CASSLTGKNTEAFF.

This clone has only a few counts. This rearrangement joins TRBV11-2 to TRBJ1-3, with a weak D call TRBD1 (5 bases). Germline V CDR1 and CDR2: SGHAT, FQNNGV. The ends were cut back, 1 base at V and 3 bases at J, with 13 bases in the middle. There are 16 residues in the CDR3. CDR3 sequence (DNA): TGTGCCAGCAGCTTAGCAAGGCAGGGAAGTGGAAACACCATATATTTT. It yields the protein CASSLARQGSGNTIYF.